This TCR beta chain was recovered during a study of cytomegalovirus exposure and HLA in healthy donors. Broader study findings: Most TCR beta V segments were productive about 87% or about 30% of the time in an earlier analysis.

Germline CDR1 is GTSNPN and CDR2 is SVGIG (reference sequence). V lost 5 bases and J lost 3, with 10 bases in between. The CDR3 consists of 12 residues. With 60 Vbeta and 13 Jbeta primers, the PCR was carried out. Per the original methods: Later analysis identified tens of millions of unique TCR beta chains, about 10 million shared. The method was immunoSEQ multiplex PCR; TCRdb's version includes in-frame clones alone and lacks a portion of them. V, J and clone size derive from that table, while D and trimming were established from the DNA sequence. Altogether about 170,000 clones are present, approximately 85% being singletons, with the ten largest covering about 2.5%. A note on this clone: Antigen: not known.

This sequence was found in a man aged 30 to 39 in good health and CMV-seropositive. The V gene is TRBV30, the J gene TRBJ1-1, with a tentative D call TRBD1 (5 bases). The sequenced sample consisted of PBMCs. CDR3 bases: TGTGCCTGGGGACCGGGGGACACTGAAGCTTTCTTT. Residues: CAWGPGDTEAFF. The full variable domain, completed using reference TRBV30 and TRBJ1-1, is SQTIHQWPATLVQPVGSPLSLECTVEGTSNPNLYWYRQAAGRGLQLLFYSVGIGQISSEVPQNLSASRPQDRQFILSSKKLLLSDSGFYLCAWGPGDTEAFFGQGTRLTVV.